This T cell receptor (beta chain) was retrieved from a study of shared clonotypes between healthy human individuals. Once extracted for a subset, genomic DNA was divided evenly among several immunoSEQ plates. The table came from immunoSEQ multiplex PCR; TCRdb's copy has only in-frame clones and leaves some out. The sample has more than 1,200,000 clones; around 98.5% are singletons. As regards this clone: Antigen: not known.

Trimming removed 0 bases at V and 2 bases at J, with 11 bases between. Germline CDR1 MNHEY, CDR2 SVGAGI. CDR3 length: 15 residues. Regarding the study as a whole: Only blood was sampled, and tissue TCR repertoires likely differ from blood ones.

The rearrangement links TRBV6-5 to TRBJ2-7, with D maybe TRBD2 (5 bases). The sample consisted of naive CD4+ T cells sorted from blood. As for subset: CD45RA+ positively selected. The TCR comes from a man aged 30 to 45 in good health. The DNA of the CDR3 is TGTGCCAGCAGTTACTCGGTAGCGATAACCTACGAGCAGTACTTC. Translated: CASSYSVAITYEQYF.